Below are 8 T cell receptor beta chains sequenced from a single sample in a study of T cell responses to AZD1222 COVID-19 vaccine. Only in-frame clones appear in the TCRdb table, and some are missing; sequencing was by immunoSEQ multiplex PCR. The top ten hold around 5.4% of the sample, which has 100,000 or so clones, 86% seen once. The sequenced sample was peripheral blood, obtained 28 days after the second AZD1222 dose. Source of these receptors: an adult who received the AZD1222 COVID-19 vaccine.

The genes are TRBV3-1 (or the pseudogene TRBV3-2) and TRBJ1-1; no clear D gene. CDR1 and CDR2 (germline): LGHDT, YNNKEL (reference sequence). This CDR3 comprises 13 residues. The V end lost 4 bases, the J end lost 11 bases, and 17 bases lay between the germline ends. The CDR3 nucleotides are TGTGCCAGCAGCCTTGGGTCCGGCCGGGAGGCTTTCTTT. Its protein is CASSLGSGREAFF.

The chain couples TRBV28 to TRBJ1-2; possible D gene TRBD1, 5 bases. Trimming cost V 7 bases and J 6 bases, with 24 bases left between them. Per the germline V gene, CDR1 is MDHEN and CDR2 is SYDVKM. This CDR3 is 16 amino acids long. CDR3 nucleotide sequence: TGTGCCAGCAATGGCCTCGGGGGTTTCCAGCGAGATGGCTACACCTTC. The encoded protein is CASNGLGGFQRDGYTF.

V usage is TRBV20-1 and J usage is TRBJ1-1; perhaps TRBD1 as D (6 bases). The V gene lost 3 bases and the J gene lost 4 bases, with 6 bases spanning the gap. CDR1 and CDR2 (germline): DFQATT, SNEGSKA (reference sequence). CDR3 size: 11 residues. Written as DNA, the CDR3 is TGCAGTGCTAGGGACAGCACTGAAGCTTTCTTT. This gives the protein CSARDSTEAFF.

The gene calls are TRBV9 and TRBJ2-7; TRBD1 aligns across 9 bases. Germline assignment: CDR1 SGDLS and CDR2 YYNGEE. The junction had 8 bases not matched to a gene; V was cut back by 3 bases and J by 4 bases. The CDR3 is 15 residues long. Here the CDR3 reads CASSATGTGPYEQYF. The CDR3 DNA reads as TGTGCCAGCAGCGCCACCGGGACAGGGCCTTACGAGCAGTACTTC.

CDR3 bases: TGTGCCAGCACGGCGGGAAGGTGGCGAGAGCAGTTCTTC. It encodes CASTAGRWREQFF. The chain combines TRBV25-1 with TRBJ2-1, with D perhaps TRBD2 (6 bases). CDR3 length: 13 residues. From germline, CDR1 is MGHDK and CDR2 SYGVNS. Trimming left V 7 bases short and J 10 bases short, with 17 bases between.

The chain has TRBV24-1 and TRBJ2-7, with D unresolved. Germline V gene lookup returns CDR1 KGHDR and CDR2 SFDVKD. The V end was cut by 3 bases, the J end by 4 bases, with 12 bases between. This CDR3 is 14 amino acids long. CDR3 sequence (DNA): TGTGCCACCAGTGATCCACCCCCGGGTTACGAGCAGTACTTC. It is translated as CATSDPPPGYEQYF.

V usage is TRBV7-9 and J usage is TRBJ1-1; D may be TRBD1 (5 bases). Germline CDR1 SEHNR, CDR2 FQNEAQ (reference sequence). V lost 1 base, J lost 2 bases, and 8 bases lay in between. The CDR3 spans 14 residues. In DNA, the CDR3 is TGTGCCAGCAGCTTAGGACAGACCAACACTGAAGCTTTCTTT. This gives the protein CASSLGQTNTEAFF.

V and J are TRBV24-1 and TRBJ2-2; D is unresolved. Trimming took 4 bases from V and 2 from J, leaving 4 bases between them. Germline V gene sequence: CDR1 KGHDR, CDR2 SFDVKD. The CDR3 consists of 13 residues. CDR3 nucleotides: TGTGCCACCAGTGACCCAAACACCGGGGAGCTGTTTTTT. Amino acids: CATSDPNTGELFF.